Shown below are 7 T cell receptor beta chains from a single sample sequenced in a study of T cells in localized non-small cell lung cancer. Assay: immunoSEQ multiplex PCR; the TCRdb copy retains only in-frame clones and omits some. The data contain fewer than 8,000 clones, approximately 50% of them singletons. This sample comprised lymph node tissue, obtained before any cancer treatment. Source of these receptors: an older female donor with stage I lung adenocarcinoma.

This clone was observed a few times. The chain uses TRBV6-4 and TRBJ2-1, with D uncertain. Trimming shortened V by 6 bases and J by 3 bases, and 6 bases separated the two germline ends. The germline V gene has CDR1 MRHNA and CDR2 SNTAGT. The CDR3 spans 12 residues. DNA of the CDR3: TGTGCCAGCAGGCTCCTCTACAATGAGCAGTTCTTC. Encoded protein: CASRLLYNEQFF.

The sample holds a few counts of this clone. The genes are TRBV28 and TRBJ2-7, with TRBD2 matching over 11 bases. CDR3 length equals 17 residues. Unmatched junction bases numbered 16, after V lost 7 bases and J lost 5 bases. The V gene's germline CDR1 is MDHEN and CDR2 SYDVKM. The chain's CDR3 is CASNFLTSGTLRNEQYF. The CDR3 DNA reads as TGTGCCAGCAATTTCCTGACTAGCGGGACCCTTAGGAACGAGCAGTACTTC. The full variable domain, with the rest looked up from reference TRBV28 and TRBJ2-7, is DVKVTQSSRYLVKRTGEKVFLECVQDMDHENMFWYRQDPGLGLRLIYFSYDVKMKEKGDIPEGYSVSREKKERFSLILESASTNQTSMYLCASNFLTSGTLRNEQYFGPGTRLTVT.

The rearrangement uses TRBV28 and TRBJ1-1, with a weak D call TRBD1 (5 bases). This CDR3 region has 14 residues. With 7 bases removed from V and 1 base from J, the gap between germline ends came to 13 bases. Per germline, CDR1 MDHEN and CDR2 SYDVKM. CDR3 in DNA: TGTGCCAGCACAGGACATACCCCGAACACTGAAGCTTTCTTT. As protein: CASTGHTPNTEAFF. The entire variable domain, with the rest obtained from reference TRBV28 and TRBJ1-1, is as follows: DVKVTQSSRYLVKRTGEKVFLECVQDMDHENMFWYRQDPGLGLRLIYFSYDVKMKEKGDIPEGYSVSREKKERFSLILESASTNQTSMYLCASTGHTPNTEAFFGQGTRLTVV.

V and J are TRBV6-8 and TRBJ2-2; 7 nucleotides align to TRBD2. This CDR3 is 16 amino acids long. Per germline, CDR1 MNHGY and CDR2 SAAAGT. With V trimmed by 4 bases and J by 7 bases, 12 bases remained unmatched. CDR3 protein: CASSSTPSAGLGELFF. The CDR3, as DNA: TGTGCCAGCAGTTCGACCCCCTCAGCGGGGCTCGGGGAGCTGTTTTTT.

The V and J genes are TRBV19 and TRBJ2-2; D is possibly TRBD1 (5 bases). This CDR3 has 13 amino acids. V lost 7 bases, J lost 7 bases, and 13 bases lay in between. Per the germline V gene, CDR1 is LNHDA and CDR2 is SQIVND (reference sequence). The CDR3 DNA is TGTGCCAGTACCTGGGGCGGAATCGGGGAGCTGTTTTTT. The encoded protein is CASTWGGIGELFF.

The rearrangement joins TRBV11-3 to TRBJ1-1; 10 bases line up with TRBD1. CDR1 is SGHNT, CDR2 YENEEA, per germline. CDR3 length: 15 residues. Trimming cost V 5 bases and J 2 bases; bases outside gene matches: 5. The CDR3 is CASSPRDRGNTEAFF. Written as DNA, the CDR3 is TGTGCCAGCAGCCCTCGGGACAGGGGTAACACTGAAGCTTTCTTT.

The V and J genes are TRBV6-8 and TRBJ2-5; possibly TRBD2 for D (6 bases). The CDR3 runs 15 residues. From germline, CDR1 is MNHGY and CDR2 SAAAGT. V lost 0 bases, J lost 5 bases, and 13 bases lay in between. The CDR3 region has the DNA TGTGCCAGCAGTTACTCGGAGGGTTCGGGGGAGACCCAGTACTTC. Protein: CASSYSEGSGETQYF.